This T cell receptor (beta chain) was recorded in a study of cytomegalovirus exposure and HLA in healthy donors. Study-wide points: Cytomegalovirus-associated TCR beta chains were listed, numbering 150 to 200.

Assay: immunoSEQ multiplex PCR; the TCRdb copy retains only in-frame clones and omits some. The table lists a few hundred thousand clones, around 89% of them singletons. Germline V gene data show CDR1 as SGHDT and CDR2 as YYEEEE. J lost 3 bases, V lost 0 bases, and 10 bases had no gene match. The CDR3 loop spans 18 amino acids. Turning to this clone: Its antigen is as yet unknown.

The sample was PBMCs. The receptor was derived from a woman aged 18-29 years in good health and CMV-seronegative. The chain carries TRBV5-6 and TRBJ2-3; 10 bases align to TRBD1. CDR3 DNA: TGTGCCAGCAGCTTGGTAAAGGGACAGGGGCTGGGGACAGATACGCAGTATTTT. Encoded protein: CASSLVKGQGLGTDTQYF. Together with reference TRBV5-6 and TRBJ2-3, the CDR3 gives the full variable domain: DAGVTQSPTHLIKTRGQQVTLRCSPKSGHDTVSWYQQALGQGPQFIFQYYEEEERQRGNFPDRFSGHQFPNYSSELNVNALLLGDSALYLCASSLVKGQGLGTDTQYFGPGTRLTVL.